These T cell receptor beta chains were read from a single sample in a study of blood T cell repertoires in COVID-19. Measured with immunoSEQ multiplex PCR; TCRdb has only the in-frame clones, and not every one. The top ten clones hold roughly 6.2% of a sample with approximately 190,000 clones, approximately 91% of them seen once. The sample comprised peripheral blood. Receptors originate from a woman in her forties who had recovered from COVID-19. Each CDR3 is given with its conserved first and last residue.

v_gene	j_gene	CDR3aa
TRBV10-2	TRBJ2-1	CASMGRAVAYNEQFF
TRBV27	TRBJ2-3	CASSLSRVGDTQYF
TRBV5-8	TRBJ1-2	CASSLVLSRGRGYTF
TRBV9	TRBJ1-2	CASSAQQASNYGYTF
TRBV28	TRBJ1-2	CASSLTGLYGYTF
TRBV4-2	TRBJ1-4	CASSQDWGGADEKLFF
TRBV18	TRBJ2-3	CASSPREPTGDTQYF
TRBV19	TRBJ2-4	CASSIEEGSIQYF
TRBV30	TRBJ2-5	CAWSLSETQYF
TRBV18	TRBJ2-3	CASSPPVGGAVTDTQYF
TRBV19	TRBJ2-7	CASRTSGSTEQYF
TRBV6-6	TRBJ2-1	CASSLFHTSGEQFF
TRBV4-2	TRBJ2-2	CASSQFGTSGLNTGELFF
TRBV7-9	TRBJ1-2	CASSDAQGIRMDGYTF
TRBV11-2	TRBJ2-5	CASSFPLAGGFIDQETQYF
TRBV5-4	TRBJ2-1	CASSQLLGRAVNEQFF
TRBV30	TRBJ2-5	CAWGRAGNYQETQYF
TRBV6-2/TRBV6-3	TRBJ1-5	CASSYTPGQGSNQPQHF
TRBV12-3/TRBV12-4	TRBJ2-7	CASSRDREYEQYF
TRBV10-3	TRBJ2-7	CAIGPGAVYEQYF
TRBV7-8	TRBJ1-4	CASSLRRWIRVRSPNEKLFF
TRBV6-5	TRBJ2-7	CASRPPNGHEQYF
TRBV7-3	TRBJ2-2	CASSSIAGDMNTGELFF
TRBV10-3	TRBJ2-7	CAISESYGLRDYEQYF
TRBV3-1/TRBV3-2	TRBJ1-2	CASSRQGAEYGYTF
TRBV3-1/TRBV3-2	TRBJ1-3	CASSTRGTGSGNTIYF
TRBV19	TRBJ1-5	CASSIVGTGYNQPQHF
TRBV4-1	TRBJ2-1	CASSQEVGSSYNEQFF
TRBV5-1	TRBJ2-7	CASSLAAGTAYEQYF
TRBV9	TRBJ1-6	CASSVGPDNSPLHF
TRBV29-1	TRBJ2-1	CSVEVGTSGIFDEQFF
TRBV20-1	TRBJ2-1	CSAYKLGQQFF
TRBV23-1	TRBJ2-1	CASSQQPTGQGNEQFF
TRBV18	TRBJ2-7	CASHGGETGFYEQYF
TRBV6-6	TRBJ2-1	CASSFEGGGIYNEQFF
TRBV27	TRBJ2-7	CASGRLGTGADYEQYF
TRBV9	TRBJ2-5	CASSPQGGGQETQYF
TRBV2	TRBJ1-6	CASTLGQAMTKSPLHF
TRBV7-2	TRBJ2-2	CASSFVPPGNTGELFF
TRBV27	TRBJ1-1	CASSYAGTGIVGTEAFF
TRBV11-1	TRBJ2-2	CASSSTGLGTGELFF
TRBV25-1	TRBJ1-1	CASSEFNPNTEAFF
TRBV2	TRBJ1-2	CASSSTGFPFYGYTF
TRBV30	TRBJ2-4	CAWTLRADSIGIQYF
TRBV28	TRBJ2-7	CASGNPSGNEQYF
TRBV19	TRBJ2-7	CASSIEHFVSQGEQYF
TRBV6-6	TRBJ2-7	CASRGGVIGEQYF
TRBV30	TRBJ2-3	CAWSSSGGFTDTQYF
TRBV7-2	TRBJ2-1	CASSYRGGTSDHTEQFF
TRBV5-8	TRBJ1-3	CASSLGFVSSGNTIYF
TRBV25-1	TRBJ2-2	CASSEFGNTGELFF
TRBV19	TRBJ1-5	CASIGQGVDQPQHF